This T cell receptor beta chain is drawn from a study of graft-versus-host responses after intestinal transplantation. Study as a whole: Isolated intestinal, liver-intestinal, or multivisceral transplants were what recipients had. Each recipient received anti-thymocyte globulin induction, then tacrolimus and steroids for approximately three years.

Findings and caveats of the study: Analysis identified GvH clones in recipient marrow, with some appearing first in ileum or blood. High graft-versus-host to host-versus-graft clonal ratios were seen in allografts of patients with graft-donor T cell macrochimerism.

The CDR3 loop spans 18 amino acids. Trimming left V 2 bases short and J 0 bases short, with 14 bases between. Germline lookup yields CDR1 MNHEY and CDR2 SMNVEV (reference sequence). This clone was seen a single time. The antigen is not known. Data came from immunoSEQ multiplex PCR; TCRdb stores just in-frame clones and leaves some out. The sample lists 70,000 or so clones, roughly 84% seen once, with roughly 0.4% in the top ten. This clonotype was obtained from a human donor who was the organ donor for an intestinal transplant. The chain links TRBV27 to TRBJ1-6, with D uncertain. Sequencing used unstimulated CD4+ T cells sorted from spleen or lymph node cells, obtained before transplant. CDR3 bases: TGTGCCAGCAGTTTAATGAATTGGGAGAGCTCCTATAATTCACCCCTCCACTTT. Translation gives CASSLMNWESSYNSPLHF.